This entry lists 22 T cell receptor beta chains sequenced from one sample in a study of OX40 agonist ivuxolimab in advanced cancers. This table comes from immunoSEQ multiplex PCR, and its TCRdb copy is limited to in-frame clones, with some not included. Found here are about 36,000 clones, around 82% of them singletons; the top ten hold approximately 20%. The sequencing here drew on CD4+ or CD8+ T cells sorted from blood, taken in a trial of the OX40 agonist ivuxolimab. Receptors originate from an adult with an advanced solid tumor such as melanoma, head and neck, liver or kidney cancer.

CDR3 residues: CASSLGIYNEQFF. For the CDR3, the DNA is TGTGCCAGCAGCTTGGGGATATACAATGAGCAGTTCTTC. V gene TRBV6-5 combines with J gene TRBJ2-1; unclear D gene. From germline, CDR1 is MNHEY and CDR2 SVGAGI. V was trimmed by 6 bases and J by 4 bases, leaving 10 bases between them. The CDR3 runs to 13 residues.

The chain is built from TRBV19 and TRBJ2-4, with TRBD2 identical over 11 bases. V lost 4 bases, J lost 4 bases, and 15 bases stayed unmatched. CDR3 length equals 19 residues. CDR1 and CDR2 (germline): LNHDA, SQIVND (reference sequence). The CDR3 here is CASSNWLAGGEYTKNIQYF. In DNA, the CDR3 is TGTGCCAGTAGTAATTGGCTAGCGGGAGGAGAATACACAAAAAACATTCAGTACTTC.

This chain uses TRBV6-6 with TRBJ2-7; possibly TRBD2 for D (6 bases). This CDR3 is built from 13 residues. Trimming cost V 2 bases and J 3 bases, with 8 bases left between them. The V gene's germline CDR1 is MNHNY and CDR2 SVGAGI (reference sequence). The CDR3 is CASSYTTSYEQYF. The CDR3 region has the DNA TGTGCCAGCAGTTACACGACTAGCTACGAGCAGTACTTC.

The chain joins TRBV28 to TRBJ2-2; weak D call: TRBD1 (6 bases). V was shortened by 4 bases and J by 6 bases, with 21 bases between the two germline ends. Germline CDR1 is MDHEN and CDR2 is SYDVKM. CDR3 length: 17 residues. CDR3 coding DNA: TGTGCCAGCAGTTCAACTATATTCCACAGGGTTCCCGGGGAGCTGTTTTTT. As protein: CASSSTIFHRVPGELFF.

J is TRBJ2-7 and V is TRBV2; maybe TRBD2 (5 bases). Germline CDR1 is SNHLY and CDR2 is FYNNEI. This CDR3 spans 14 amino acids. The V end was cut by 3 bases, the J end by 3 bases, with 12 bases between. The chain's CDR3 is CASSDLTNNYEQYF. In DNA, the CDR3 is TGTGCCAGCAGTGACCTGACTAATAACTACGAGCAGTACTTC.

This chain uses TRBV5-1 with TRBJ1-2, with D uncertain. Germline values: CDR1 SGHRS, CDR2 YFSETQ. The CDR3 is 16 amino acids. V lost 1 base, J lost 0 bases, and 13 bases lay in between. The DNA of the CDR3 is TGCGCCAGCAGCTTGCCCGGGAGATCGACTAACTATGGCTACACCTTC. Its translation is CASSLPGRSTNYGYTF.

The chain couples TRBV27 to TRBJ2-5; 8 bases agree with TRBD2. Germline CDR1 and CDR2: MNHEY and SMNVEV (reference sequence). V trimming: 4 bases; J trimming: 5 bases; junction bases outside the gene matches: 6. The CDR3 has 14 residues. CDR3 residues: CASSYGGAEETQYF. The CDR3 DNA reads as TGTGCCAGCAGTTACGGGGGGGCAGAGGAGACCCAGTACTTC.

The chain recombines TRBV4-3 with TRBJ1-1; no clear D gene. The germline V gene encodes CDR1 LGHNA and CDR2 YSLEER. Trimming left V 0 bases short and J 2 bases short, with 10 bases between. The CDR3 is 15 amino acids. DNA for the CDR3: TGCGCCAGCAGCCAAGATCGTGGACCCAACACTGAAGCTTTCTTT. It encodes CASSQDRGPNTEAFF.

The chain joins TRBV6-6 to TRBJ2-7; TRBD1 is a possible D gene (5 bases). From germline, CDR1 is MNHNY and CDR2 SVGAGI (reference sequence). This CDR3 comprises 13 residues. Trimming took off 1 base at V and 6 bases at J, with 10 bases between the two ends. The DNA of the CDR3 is TGTGCCAGCAGTTACTTAGGGGTAGCCGAGCAGTACTTC. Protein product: CASSYLGVAEQYF.

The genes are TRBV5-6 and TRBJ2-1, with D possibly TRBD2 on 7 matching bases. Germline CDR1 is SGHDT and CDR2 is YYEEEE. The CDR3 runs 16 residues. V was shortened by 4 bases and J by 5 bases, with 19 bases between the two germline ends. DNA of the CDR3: TGTGCCAGCAGCGGGGTCTTGGCGGGGGCAGACAATGAGCAGTTCTTC. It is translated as CASSGVLAGADNEQFF.

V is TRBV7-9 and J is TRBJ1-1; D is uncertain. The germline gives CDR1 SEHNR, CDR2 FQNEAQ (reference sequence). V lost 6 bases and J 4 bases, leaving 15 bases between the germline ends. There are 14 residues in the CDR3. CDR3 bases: TGTGCCAGCAGTCCACTGGGAAGCTCCACTGAAGCTTTCTTT. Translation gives CASSPLGSSTEAFF.

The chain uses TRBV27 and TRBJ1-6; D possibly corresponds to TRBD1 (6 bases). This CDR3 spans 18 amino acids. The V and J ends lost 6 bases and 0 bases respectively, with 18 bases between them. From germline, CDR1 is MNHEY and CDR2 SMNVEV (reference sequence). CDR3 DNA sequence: TGTGCCAGCAGCATGGGACACCTCCTGAGCTCCTATAATTCACCCCTCCACTTT. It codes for CASSMGHLLSSYNSPLHF.

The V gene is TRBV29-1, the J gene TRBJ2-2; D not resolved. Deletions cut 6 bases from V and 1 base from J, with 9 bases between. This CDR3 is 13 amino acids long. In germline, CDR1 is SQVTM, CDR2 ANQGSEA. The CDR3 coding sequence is TGCAGCGTGTTCCAGCAGAACACCGGGGAGCTGTTTTTT. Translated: CSVFQQNTGELFF.

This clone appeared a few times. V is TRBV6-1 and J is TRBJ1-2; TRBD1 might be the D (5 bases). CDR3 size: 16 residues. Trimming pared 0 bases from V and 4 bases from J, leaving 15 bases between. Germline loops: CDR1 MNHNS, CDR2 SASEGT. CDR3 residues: CASSEAFRDRVYGYTF. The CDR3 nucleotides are TGTGCCAGCAGTGAAGCCTTCCGGGACCGAGTCTATGGCTACACCTTC.

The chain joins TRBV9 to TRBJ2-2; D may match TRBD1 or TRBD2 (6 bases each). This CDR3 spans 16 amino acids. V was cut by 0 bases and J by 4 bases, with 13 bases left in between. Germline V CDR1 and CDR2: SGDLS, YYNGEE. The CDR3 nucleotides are TGTGCCAGCAGCGTAGAGGGGGGCGGTGGCACCGGGGAGCTGTTTTTT. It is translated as CASSVEGGGGTGELFF. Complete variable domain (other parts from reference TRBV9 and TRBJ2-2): DSGVTQTPKHLITATGQRVTLRCSPRSGDLSVYWYQQSLDQGLQFLIQYYNGEERAKGNILERFSAQQFPDLHSELNLSSLELGDSALYFCASSVEGGGGTGELFFGEGSRLTVL.

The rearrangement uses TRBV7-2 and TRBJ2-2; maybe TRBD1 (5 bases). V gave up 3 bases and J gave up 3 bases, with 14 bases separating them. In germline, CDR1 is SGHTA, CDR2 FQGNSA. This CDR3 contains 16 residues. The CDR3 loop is CASSFPQGLDTGELFF. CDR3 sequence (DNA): TGTGCCAGCAGCTTCCCCCAGGGATTGGACACCGGGGAGCTGTTTTTT.

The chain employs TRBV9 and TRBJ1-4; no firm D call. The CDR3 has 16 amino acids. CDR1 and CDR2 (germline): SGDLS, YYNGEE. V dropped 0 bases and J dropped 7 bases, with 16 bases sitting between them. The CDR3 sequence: CASSVGVGEGPEKLFF. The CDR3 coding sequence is TGTGCCAGCAGCGTAGGAGTCGGGGAAGGTCCTGAAAAACTGTTTTTT. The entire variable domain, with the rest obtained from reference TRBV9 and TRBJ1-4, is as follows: DSGVTQTPKHLITATGQRVTLRCSPRSGDLSVYWYQQSLDQGLQFLIQYYNGEERAKGNILERFSAQQFPDLHSELNLSSLELGDSALYFCASSVGVGEGPEKLFFGSGTQLSVL.

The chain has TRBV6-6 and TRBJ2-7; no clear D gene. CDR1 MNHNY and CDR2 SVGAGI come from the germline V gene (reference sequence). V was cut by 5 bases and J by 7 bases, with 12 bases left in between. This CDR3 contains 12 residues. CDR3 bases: TGTGCCAGCAGTAACCTTCCAGGAGAGCAGTACTTC. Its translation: CASSNLPGEQYF.

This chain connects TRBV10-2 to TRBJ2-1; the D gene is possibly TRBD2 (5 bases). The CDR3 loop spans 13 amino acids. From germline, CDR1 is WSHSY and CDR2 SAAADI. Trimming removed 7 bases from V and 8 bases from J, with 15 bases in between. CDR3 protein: CASTLDFLDEQFF. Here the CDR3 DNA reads TGCGCCAGCACCTTGGACTTCCTCGATGAGCAGTTCTTC.

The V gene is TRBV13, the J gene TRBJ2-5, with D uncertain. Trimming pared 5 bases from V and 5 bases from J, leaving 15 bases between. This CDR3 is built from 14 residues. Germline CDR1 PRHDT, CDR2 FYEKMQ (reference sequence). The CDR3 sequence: CASSTDGPRETQYF. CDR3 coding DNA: TGTGCCAGCAGCACCGACGGACCCCGGGAGACCCAGTACTTC.

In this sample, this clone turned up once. CDR3 in DNA: TGTGCCAGTTCCCCAGCGGGGGGTTTATACAATGAGCAGTTCTTC. This encodes CASSPAGGLYNEQFF. This chain links TRBV19 with TRBJ2-1; 9 positions agree with TRBD2. CDR3 length: 15 residues. The germline CDR1 and CDR2 sequences are LNHDA and SQIVND (reference sequence). V was pared by 8 bases and J by 4 bases, with 9 bases of the junction left unmatched.

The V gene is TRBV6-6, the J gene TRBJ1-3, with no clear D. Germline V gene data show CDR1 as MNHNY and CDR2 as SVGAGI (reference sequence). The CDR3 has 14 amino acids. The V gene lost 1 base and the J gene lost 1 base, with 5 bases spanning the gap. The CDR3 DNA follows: TGTGCCAGCAGTTACTTGGGGTCTGGAAACACCATATATTTT. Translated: CASSYLGSGNTIYF.